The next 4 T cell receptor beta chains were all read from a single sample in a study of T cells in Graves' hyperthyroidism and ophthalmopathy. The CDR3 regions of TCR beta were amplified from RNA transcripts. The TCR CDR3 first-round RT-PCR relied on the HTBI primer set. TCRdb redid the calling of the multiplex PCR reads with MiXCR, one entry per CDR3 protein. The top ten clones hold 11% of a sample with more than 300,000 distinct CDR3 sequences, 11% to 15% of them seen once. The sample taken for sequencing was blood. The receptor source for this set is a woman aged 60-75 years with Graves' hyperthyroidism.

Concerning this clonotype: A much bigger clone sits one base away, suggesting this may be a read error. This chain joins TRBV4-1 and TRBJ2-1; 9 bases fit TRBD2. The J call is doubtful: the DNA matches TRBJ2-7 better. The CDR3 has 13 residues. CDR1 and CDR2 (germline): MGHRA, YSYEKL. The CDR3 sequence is CAAGTSSSREQYF. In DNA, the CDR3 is TGCGCCGCCGGGACTAGCTCCTCCCGTGAGCAGTACTTC.

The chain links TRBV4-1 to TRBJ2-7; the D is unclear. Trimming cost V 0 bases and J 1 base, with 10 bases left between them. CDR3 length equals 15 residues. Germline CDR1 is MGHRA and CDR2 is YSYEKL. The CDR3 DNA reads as TGCGCCAGCAGCCAAGATGGCGTCAGATCCTACGAGCAGTACTTC. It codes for CASSQDGVRSYEQYF.

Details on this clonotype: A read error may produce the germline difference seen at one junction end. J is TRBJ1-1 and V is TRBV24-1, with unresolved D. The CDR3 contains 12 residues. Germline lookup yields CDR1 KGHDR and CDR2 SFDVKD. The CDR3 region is CATSASSRGALF. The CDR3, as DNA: TGTGCCACCAGTGCTTCATCGCGGGGAGCTCTCTTT.

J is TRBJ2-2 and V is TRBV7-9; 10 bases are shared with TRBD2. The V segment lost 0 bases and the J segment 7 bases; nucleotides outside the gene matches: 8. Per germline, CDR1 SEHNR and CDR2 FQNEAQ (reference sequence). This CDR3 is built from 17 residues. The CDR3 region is CASSLATSGNIGGELFF. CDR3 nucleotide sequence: TGTGCCAGCAGCTTAGCTACTAGCGGGAATATTGGCGGGGAGCTGTTTTTT.